The rows below give T cell receptor beta chains drawn from one sample of a study of beta chain features in type 1 diabetes. Profiled with immunoSEQ multiplex PCR; TCRdb holds only in-frame clones, not every one. The sample gives approximately 470,000 clones, roughly 31% of which show up once; 0.05% to 0.07% is in the top ten. Material for sequencing was naive CD4+ T cells from blood. Receptor source: a man between 18 and 29 years old in good health. Each CDR3 is given with its conserved first and last residue. The D gene is left open where the match is weak. Clone size is given for some rows only: seen once, a few or many times, or a class if the clone is expanded.

v_gene	j_gene	d_gene	abundance	CDR3aa	CDR3nt
TRBV2	TRBJ2-1	.	.	CASSFAAGGIHIYNEQFF	TGTGCCAGCAGTTTCGCTGCGGGCGGGATTCACATATACAATGAGCAGTTCTTC
TRBV15	TRBJ2-7	TRBD2	.	CATSRAGGGYEQYF	TGTGCCACCAGCAGGGCGGGAGGTGGCTACGAGCAGTACTTC
TRBV11-2	TRBJ2-5	.	few	CASSLGADGGETQYF	TGTGCCAGCAGCCTCGGGGCAGACGGAGGGGAGACCCAGTACTTC
TRBV9	TRBJ1-1	.	.	CASSVGGTEAFF	TGTGCCAGCAGCGTAGGAGGGACTGAAGCTTTCTTT
TRBV7-9	TRBJ2-1	.	few	CASSLAGANEQFF	TGTGCCAGCAGCTTAGCCGGGGCAAATGAGCAGTTCTTC
TRBV10-3	TRBJ2-7	.	.	CAILSHRETGEQYF	TGTGCCATCTTGTCCCACCGGGAGACCGGAGAGCAGTACTTC
TRBV25-1	TRBJ1-5	TRBD1	few	CASSVTGGKPQHF	TGTGCCAGCAGCGTGACAGGGGGCAAGCCCCAGCATTTT
TRBV5-6	TRBJ1-2	TRBD1	.	CASSLEDRGGYGYTF	TGTGCCAGCAGCTTGGAAGACAGGGGAGGCTATGGCTACACCTTC
TRBV2	TRBJ2-1	.	.	CASSSFRQTPYNEQFF	TGTGCCAGCAGTTCCTTCAGGCAAACACCCTACAATGAGCAGTTCTTC
TRBV5-1	TRBJ2-1	.	.	CASSSVLGAHNEQFF	TGCGCCAGCAGCTCAGTCCTCGGGGCCCACAATGAGCAGTTCTTC
TRBV15	TRBJ2-1	TRBD2	few	CATSRDWLAGANEQFF	TGTGCCACCAGCAGAGATTGGCTAGCGGGGGCCAATGAGCAGTTCTTC
TRBV30	TRBJ2-1	TRBD2	.	CAGGTSGSNEQFF	TGTGCCGGGGGGACTAGCGGGAGTAATGAGCAGTTCTTC
TRBV29-1	TRBJ1-5	.	few	CSFRDSNQPQHF	TGCAGCTTCCGGGATAGCAATCAGCCCCAGCATTTT
TRBV7-2	TRBJ2-3	.	.	CASSPRASTDTQYF	TGTGCCAGCAGCCCGAGAGCTAGCACAGATACGCAGTATTTT
TRBV7-2	TRBJ1-1	.	.	CASSLSPGAGTEAFF	TGTGCCAGCAGCTTATCCCCAGGGGCTGGGACTGAAGCTTTCTTT
TRBV30	TRBJ1-1	.	few	CAWSGTSGLAFF	TGTGCCTGGAGTGGGACATCTGGGTTGGCTTTCTTT
TRBV5-1	TRBJ2-1	.	.	CASSWVQGLINEQFF	TGCGCCAGCAGCTGGGTACAGGGTTTAATCAATGAGCAGTTCTTC